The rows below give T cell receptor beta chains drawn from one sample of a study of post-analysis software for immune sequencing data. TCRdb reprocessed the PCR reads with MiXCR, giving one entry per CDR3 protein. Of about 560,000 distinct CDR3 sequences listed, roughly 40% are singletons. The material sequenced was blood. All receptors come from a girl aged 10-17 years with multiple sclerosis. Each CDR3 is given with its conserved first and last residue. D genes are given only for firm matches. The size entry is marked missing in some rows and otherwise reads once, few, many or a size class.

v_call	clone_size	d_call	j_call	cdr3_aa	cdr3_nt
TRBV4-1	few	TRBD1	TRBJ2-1	CASSQVMGQGRGHEQFF	TGCGCCAGCAGCCAAGTGATGGGACAGGGGAGAGGGCATGAGCAGTTCTTC
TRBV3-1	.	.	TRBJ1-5	CASSPERGPQHF	TGTGCCAGCAGCCCAGAAAGGGGGCCCCAGCATTTT
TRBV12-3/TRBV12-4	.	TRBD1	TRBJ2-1	CASSPLRDRGHEQFF	TGTGCCAGCAGTCCCCTCCGGGACAGGGGGCACGAGCAGTTCTTC
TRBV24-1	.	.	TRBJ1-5	CATAPRSQPQHF	TGTGCCACCGCACCCAGGAGTCAGCCCCAGCATTTT
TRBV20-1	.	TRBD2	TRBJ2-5	CSASRQRGLETQYF	TGCAGTGCTAGCCGTCAGCGGGGGTTAGAGACCCAGTACTTC
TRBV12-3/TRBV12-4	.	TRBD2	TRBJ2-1	CASSTSGGPYNEQFF	TGTGCCAGCAGCACTAGCGGGGGTCCCTACAATGAGCAGTTCTTC
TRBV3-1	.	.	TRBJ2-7	CASSPDWDSYEQYF	TGTGCCAGCAGCCCGGACTGGGACTCCTACGAGCAGTACTTC
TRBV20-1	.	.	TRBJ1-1	CSAPRDLNTEAFF	TGCAGTGCTCCTCGGGACCTAAACACTGAAGCTTTCTTT
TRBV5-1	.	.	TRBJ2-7	CASSRDSESYEQYF	TGCGCCAGCAGCAGAGACAGTGAGTCCTACGAGCAGTACTTC
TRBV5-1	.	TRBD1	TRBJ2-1	CASRARQGNNEQFF	TGCGCCAGCAGGGCGAGACAGGGCAACAATGAGCAGTTCTTC
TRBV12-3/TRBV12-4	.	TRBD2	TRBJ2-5	CASGTSGSETQYF	TGTGCCAGCGGTACTAGCGGGAGTGAGACCCAGTACTTC
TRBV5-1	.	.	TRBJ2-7	CASSPRRGQTYEQYF	TGCGCCAGCAGCCCAAGAAGGGGACAAACCTACGAGCAGTACTTC
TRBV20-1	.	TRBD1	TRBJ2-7	CSASGQTTYEQYF	TGCAGTGCTTCGGGACAGACTACCTACGAGCAGTACTTC
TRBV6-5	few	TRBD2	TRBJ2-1	CASSRGGNYNEQFF	TGTGCCAGCAGTCGCGGGGGGAACTACAATGAGCAGTTCTTC
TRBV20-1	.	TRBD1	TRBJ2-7	CSARLQGTGEQYF	TGCAGTGCTAGACTACAGGGGACGGGAGAGCAGTACTTC
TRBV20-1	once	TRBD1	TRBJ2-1	CSLTGGVYNEQFF	TGCAGCCTCACAGGGGGCGTCTACAATGAGCAGTTCTTC
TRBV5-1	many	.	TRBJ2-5	CASTSLGETQYF	TGCGCCAGCACGTCTCTAGGGGAGACCCAGTACTTC
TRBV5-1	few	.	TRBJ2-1	CASSRTGLSDNEQFF	TGCGCCAGCAGCAGAACAGGGTTAAGTGACAATGAGCAGTTCTTC
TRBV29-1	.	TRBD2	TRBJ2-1	CSVDSGLAYNEQFF	TGCAGCGTCGATTCGGGACTAGCTTACAATGAGCAGTTCTTC
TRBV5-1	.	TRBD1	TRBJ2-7	CASSQQTGGSYEQYF	TGCGCCAGCAGCCAACAGACAGGGGGCTCCTACGAGCAGTACTTC
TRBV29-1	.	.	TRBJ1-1	CSVHPLHLFEAFF	TGCAGCGTTCATCCGCTTCACCTATTTGAAGCTTTCTTT
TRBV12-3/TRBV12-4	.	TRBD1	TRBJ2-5	CASKGAVTETQYF	TGTGCCAGCAAGGGGGCGGTAACAGAGACCCAGTACTTC
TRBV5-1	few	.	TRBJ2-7	CASSLNRKPYEQYF	TGCGCCAGCAGCTTGAATCGAAAGCCCTACGAGCAGTACTTC
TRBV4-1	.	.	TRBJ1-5	CASSQEGTVNQPQHF	TGCGCCAGCAGCCAAGAGGGTACAGTAAATCAGCCCCAGCATTTT
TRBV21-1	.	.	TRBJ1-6	CASSKVRPQPLHF	TGTGCCAGCAGCAAAGTTAGGCCTCAGCCCCTCCACTTT
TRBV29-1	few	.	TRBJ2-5	CNVARGTLQETQYF	TGCAACGTAGCCCGGGGGACTTTACAAGAGACCCAGTACTTC
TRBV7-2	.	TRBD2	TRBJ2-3	CASSLGTSDRDTQYF	TGTGCCAGCAGCCTGGGGACTAGCGACCGAGATACACAGTATTTT
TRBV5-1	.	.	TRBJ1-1	CASSLDNTEAFF	TGCGCCAGCAGCTTGGACAACACTGAAGCTTTCTTT
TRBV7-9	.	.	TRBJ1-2	CASSLGADGYTF	TGTGCCAGCAGCTTAGGGGCAGATGGCTACACCTTC
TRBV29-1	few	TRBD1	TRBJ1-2	CSVPTDRESGYTF	TGCAGCGTGCCAACGGACAGGGAGAGTGGCTACACCTTC
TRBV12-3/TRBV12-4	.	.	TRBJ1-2	CASSFEGGGYTF	TGTGCCAGCAGTTTCGAAGGAGGAGGCTACACCTTC
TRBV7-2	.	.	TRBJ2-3	CASSFRGTPSTDTQYF	TGTGCCAGCAGCTTCAGAGGGACTCCTAGCACAGATACGCAGTATTTT
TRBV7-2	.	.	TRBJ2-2	CASTDRGFGELFF	TGTGCCAGCACCGACCGGGGGTTCGGGGAGCTGTTTTTT
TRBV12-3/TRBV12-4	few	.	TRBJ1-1	CASSGREWGAEAFF	TGTGCCAGCAGCGGGCGGGAGTGGGGCGCTGAAGCTTTCTTT
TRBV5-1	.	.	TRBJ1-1	CASSANGLLNTEAFF	TGCGCCAGCAGCGCAAACGGACTGCTGAACACTGAAGCTTTCTTT
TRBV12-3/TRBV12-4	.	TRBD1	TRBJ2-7	CASSNIRDSGYEQYF	TGTGCCAGCAGCAACATCCGGGACAGTGGCTACGAGCAGTACTTC
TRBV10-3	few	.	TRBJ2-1	CAISDAVYNEQFF	TGTGCCATCAGTGACGCTGTTTACAATGAGCAGTTCTTC
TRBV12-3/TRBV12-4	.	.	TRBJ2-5	CASSPGGQGGETQYF	TGTGCCAGCAGCCCTGGAGGTCAGGGCGGGGAGACCCAGTACTTC
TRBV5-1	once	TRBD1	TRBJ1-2	CASSTGVRDGYTF	TGCGCCAGCAGCACAGGGGTTAGGGATGGCTACACCTTC
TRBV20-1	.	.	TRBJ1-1	CSARDQLEGTEAFF	TGCAGTGCTAGAGATCAGCTAGAGGGGACTGAAGCTTTCTTT
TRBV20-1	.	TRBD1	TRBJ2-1	CSARRGQLYNEQFF	TGCAGTGCAAGAAGGGGACAGCTATACAATGAGCAGTTCTTC
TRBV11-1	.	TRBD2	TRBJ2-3	CASSVTTGLVGDTQYF	TGTGCCAGCAGCGTTACCACGGGACTAGTGGGAGATACGCAGTATTTT
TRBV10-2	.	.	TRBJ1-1	CASSGGPNTEAFF	TGCGCCAGCAGCGGGGGCCCGAACACTGAAGCTTTCTTT
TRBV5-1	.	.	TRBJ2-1	CASSLEGLEQFF	TGCGCCAGCAGCTTGGAGGGGTTGGAGCAGTTCTTC
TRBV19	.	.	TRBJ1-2	CASSIDERQRYGYTF	TGTGCCAGTAGTATAGATGAGAGGCAGCGCTATGGCTACACCTTC
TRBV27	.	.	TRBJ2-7	CASSPMRGSSYEQYF	TGTGCCAGCAGCCCTATGAGGGGTTCCTCCTACGAGCAGTACTTC
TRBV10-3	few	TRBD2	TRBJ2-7	CAITPGREILSYEQYF	TGTGCCATCACCCCTGGGCGGGAGATACTCTCCTACGAGCAGTACTTC
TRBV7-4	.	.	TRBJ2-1	CASSLAWRGADNEQFF	TGTGCCAGCAGCTTAGCGTGGAGGGGGGCGGACAATGAGCAGTTCTTC
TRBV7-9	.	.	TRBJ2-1	CASSPRQTLYNEQFF	TGTGCCAGCAGCCCGCGACAGACCCTCTACAATGAGCAGTTCTTC
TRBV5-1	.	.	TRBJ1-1	CASSLVGWGDTEAFF	TGCGCCAGCAGCTTGGTGGGCTGGGGGGACACTGAAGCTTTCTTT
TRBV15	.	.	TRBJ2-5	CATSRPDGETQYF	TGTGCCACCAGCAGGCCAGATGGGGAGACCCAGTACTTC
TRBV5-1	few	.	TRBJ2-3	CASRAATTSTDTQYF	TGCGCCAGCAGGGCGGCTACAACTAGCACAGATACGCAGTATTTT
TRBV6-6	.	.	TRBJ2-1	CASSHPHVDEQFF	TGTGCCAGCAGTCACCCTCACGTGGATGAGCAGTTCTTC
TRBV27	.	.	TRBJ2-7	CASSPATGYEQYF	TGTGCCAGCAGTCCCGCGACAGGATACGAGCAGTACTTC
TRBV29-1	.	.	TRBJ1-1	CSGRTPFTEAFF	TGCAGCGGTAGGACACCCTTCACTGAAGCTTTCTTT
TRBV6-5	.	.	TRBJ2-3	CASSYRSSTDTQYF	TGTGCCAGCAGTTACAGGTCCAGCACAGATACGCAGTATTTT
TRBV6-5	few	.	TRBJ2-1	CASSYSAGPYNERFF	TGTGCCAGCAGTTACTCCGCCGGGCCATACAATGAGCGGTTCTTC
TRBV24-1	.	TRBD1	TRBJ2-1	CATSDSGTGWDNEQFF	TGTGCCACCAGTGACTCCGGGACAGGGTGGGACAATGAGCAGTTCTTC
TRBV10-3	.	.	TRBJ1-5	CAIHDRRDQPQHF	TGTGCCATCCACGACAGGAGGGATCAGCCCCAGCATTTT